This TCR beta chain is from a study of long-term antiretroviral therapy in people with HIV. This clone is a singleton in its sample. Its antigen is undetermined. Study observations and caveats: All time points showed a repertoire dominated by clones expanded before ART. It was observed that HIV repertoires exhibited narrower CDR3 length ranges than controls.

All donors provided no fewer than one pre-ART and no fewer than two post-ART PBMC samples. With survey level as its setting, the immunoSEQ assay was v3.0. Sequencing used immunoSEQ multiplex PCR; TCRdb keeps in-frame clones, though not all of them. The data contain some 18,000 clones, 76% of them singletons. V was shortened by 5 bases and J by 0 bases, with 10 bases between the two germline ends. In germline, CDR1 is SGHRS, CDR2 YFSETQ. This CDR3 contains 14 residues. The rearrangement uses TRBV5-1 and TRBJ2-3, with D unclear. The sequence came from a woman aged 45-65 years with HIV. The input for sequencing was unsorted PBMCs, taken 0.5 years before starting antiretroviral therapy. CDR3 protein: CASSRITSTDTQYF. The CDR3 DNA sequence: TGCGCCAGCAGTAGAATAACTAGCACAGATACGCAGTATTTT.